Following are 8 T cell receptor beta chains from one sample sequenced in a study of T-cell reconstitution after alpha-beta-depleted transplantation in children. TCRbeta library construction was performed incorporating unique molecular identifiers. TCRdb recomputed calls from the PCR reads with MiXCR, one row per CDR3 protein. The sample consists of 260,000 or so distinct CDR3 sequences, around 12% of them appearing once. The source material was PBMCs from the stem cell graft donor, sampled from the stem cell graft. The source is a human donor who donated a stem cell graft to a child with acute lymphoblastic leukemia.

This clonotype has a count of ten or more. The CDR3 DNA is TGCAGTGCTAGAGATCCTGACAGAAACAATGAGCAGTTCTTC. Translating gives CSARDPDRNNEQFF. The gene calls are TRBV20-1 and TRBJ2-1; D is perhaps TRBD1 (5 bases). Trimming removed 0 bases at V and 5 bases at J, with 11 bases between. The germline V gene has CDR1 DFQATT and CDR2 SNEGSKA (reference sequence). CDR3 length: 14 residues.

This clonotype occurred many times. V and J are TRBV3-1 and TRBJ1-3; D might be TRBD1 (5 bases). CDR1 is LGHDT and CDR2 is YNNKEL in the germline V gene (reference sequence). V lost 4 bases to trimming and J lost 1 base, with 14 bases between them. CDR3 size: 16 residues. DNA of the CDR3: TGTGCCAGCAGCCGGGGCCCGGGGGTTTCTGGAAACACCATATATTTT. This codes for CASSRGPGVSGNTIYF.

Of note for this clonotype: A much more abundant neighbour one base away suggests this may be a read error. The chain has TRBV6-5 and TRBJ2-7; 8 positions match TRBD1. Germline CDR1 MNHEY, CDR2 SVGAGI. CDR3 length equals 14 residues. With V trimmed by 5 bases and J by 6 bases, 9 bases remained unmatched. The chain's CDR3 is CASSTDRGFFEQYF. CDR3 nucleotide sequence: TGTGCCAGCAGTACCGACAGGGGTTTCTTCGAGCAGTACTTC.

This clonotype was seen ten or more times. The rearrangement uses TRBV12-3 or TRBV12-4 and TRBJ2-7; 8 nucleotides match TRBD1. The length of the CDR3 is 15 residues. J lost 4 bases, V lost 3 bases, and 8 bases had no gene match. In nucleotides, the CDR3 is TGTGCCAGCAGTTTCTGGGCAGGGGGCGGGTACGAGCAGTACTTC. It is translated as CASSFWAGGGYEQYF.

This clonotype was observed at least ten times. The V and J genes are TRBV6-5 and TRBJ2-2, with 7 bases fitting TRBD1. Germline V gene data show CDR1 as MNHEY and CDR2 as SVGAGI. The CDR3 contains 17 residues. V was clipped by 0 bases and J by 5 bases; unmatched bases: 9. CDR3 DNA sequence: TGTGCCAGCAGTTACTCGGGACCGACAGGGATTACCGGGGAGCTGTTTTTT. It encodes CASSYSGPTGITGELFF.

This clonotype was detected ten times or more. The CDR3 DNA is TGTGCCAGCAGCTTAGTTCAGATCACCGGGGAGCTGTTTTTT. Translating it yields CASSLVQITGELFF. The chain recombines TRBV7-2 with TRBJ2-2, with D unresolved. This CDR3 contains 14 residues. V was pared by 1 base and J by 4 bases, with 7 bases between. CDR1 and CDR2 (germline): SGHTA, FQGNSA.

At least ten counts were recorded for this clonotype. The chain combines TRBV24-1 with TRBJ2-3, with 9 bases lining up with TRBD2. CDR1 KGHDR and CDR2 SFDVKD come from the germline V gene. With 5 bases clipped from V and 3 bases from J, the junction kept 5 bases outside the gene matches. This CDR3 region has 15 residues. This CDR3 is CATSVVSGRTDTQYF. CDR3 bases: TGTGCCACCAGTGTAGTCAGCGGGAGGACAGATACGCAGTATTTT.

The sample holds a few counts of this clonotype. The CDR3 sequence: CASSSRTRSTEQYF. In nucleotides, the CDR3 is TGCGCCAGCAGCTCAAGGACACGTTCAACCGAGCAGTACTTC. The chain has TRBV5-1 and TRBJ2-7, with TRBD1 as a possible D gene (5 bases). Deletions cut 3 bases from V and 6 bases from J, with 16 bases between. CDR1 and CDR2 from the germline V gene are SGHRS and YFSETQ. This CDR3 has 14 amino acids.